The 30 T cell receptor beta chains below were found in one sample sequenced in a study of CD8 T cells in Susac syndrome. The authors reverse transcribed about 0.5 to 1 ug RNA with random hexamers. TCRdb independently ran MiXCR on the immunoSEQ multiplex PCR reads; one entry per CDR3 protein. Seen here are approximately 150,000 distinct CDR3 sequences, approximately 94% observed once, and the top ten hold 0.065% to 0.095%. Sequencing was performed on CD4+ T cells from PBMCs. These receptors all stem from a human donor with Susac syndrome.

The chain has TRBV24-1 and TRBJ2-1, with D possibly called TRBD1 or TRBD2 (5 bases each). From germline, CDR1 is KGHDR and CDR2 SFDVKD. Deletions cut 2 bases from V and 15 bases from J, with 16 bases between. The CDR3 runs to 13 residues. The CDR3 bases are TGTGCCACCAGTGATTCACCCGGGACCCCGGGGTTCTTC. Translated, it gives CATSDSPGTPGFF.

The CDR3 DNA sequence: TGCAGTGCTAGAGAAGGGGTCGGCACTGAAGCTTTCTTT. This gives the protein CSAREGVGTEAFF. The genes are TRBV20-1 and TRBJ1-1, with D possibly TRBD1 on 5 matching bases. This CDR3 comprises 13 residues. V was cut by 0 bases and J by 4 bases, with 9 bases left in between. Germline V lookup: CDR1 DFQATT, CDR2 SNEGSKA (reference sequence).

The chain is built from TRBV7-9 and TRBJ2-1, with 11 bases matching TRBD2. V lost 5 bases and J lost 8; bases outside the gene matches: 8. CDR3 length equals 15 residues. The germline V gene has CDR1 SEHNR and CDR2 FQNEAQ (reference sequence). DNA for the CDR3: TGTGCCAGCAGCCCCGGTACTAGCGGGAGTTATGAGCAGTTCTTC. This sequence encodes CASSPGTSGSYEQFF.

CDR3 residues: CASSLRDTFYTGELFF. The DNA for the CDR3 is TGTGCCAGCAGCCTTCGGGACACCTTCTACACCGGGGAGCTGTTTTTT. V and J are TRBV9 and TRBJ2-2, with D maybe TRBD1 (6 bases). The germline V gene encodes CDR1 SGDLS and CDR2 YYNGEE. Trimming removed 4 bases from V and 3 bases from J, with 16 bases in between. CDR3 length equals 16 residues. The full variable domain, with the rest looked up from reference TRBV9 and TRBJ2-2, is DSGVTQTPKHLITATGQRVTLRCSPRSGDLSVYWYQQSLDQGLQFLIQYYNGEERAKGNILERFSAQQFPDLHSELNLSSLELGDSALYFCASSLRDTFYTGELFFGEGSRLTVL.

V gene TRBV4-1 combines with J gene TRBJ1-6; 8 bases are shared with TRBD1. The CDR3 consists of 18 residues. With V trimmed by 3 bases and J by 10 bases, 17 bases remained unmatched. The germline gives CDR1 MGHRA, CDR2 YSYEKL. CDR3 nucleotides: TGCGCCAGCAGCCAGGACACCGGGACAGGACCAGGGGTCTCACCCCTCCACTTT. Translation gives CASSQDTGTGPGVSPLHF.

The gene calls are TRBV28 and TRBJ1-2; TRBD1 matches at 10 bases. CDR3 size: 14 residues. Germline V gives CDR1 MDHEN, CDR2 SYDVKM. The junction had 1 base not matched to a gene; V was cut back by 5 bases and J by 1 base. The CDR3 loop is CASSDRGLNYGYTF. CDR3 nucleotide sequence: TGTGCCAGCAGTGACAGGGGGCTTAACTATGGCTACACCTTC.

V usage is TRBV5-1 and J usage is TRBJ2-7; D unclear. In germline, CDR1 is SGHRS, CDR2 YFSETQ. This CDR3 comprises 14 residues. V was trimmed by 5 bases and J by 1 base, leaving 13 bases between them. CDR3 sequence reads: CASRPQTYSYEQYF. In DNA form, the CDR3 reads TGCGCCAGCAGGCCACAGACTTATTCCTACGAGCAGTACTTC.

This sequence joins TRBV4-2 and TRBJ2-5; no clear D gene. The CDR3 spans 14 residues. V was clipped by 3 bases and J by 0 bases, with 8 bases between them. Germline CDR1 and CDR2: LGHNA and YNFKEQ. Written as DNA, the CDR3 is TGTGCCAGCAGCCAGGGTGGCGACCAAGAGACCCAGTACTTC. Translating gives CASSQGGDQETQYF.

This clonotype was detected only once. The gene calls are TRBV6-1 and TRBJ2-7; D assignment may be TRBD1 or TRBD2 (5 bases each). Trimming shortened V by 6 bases and J by 2 bases, and 14 bases separated the two germline ends. The CDR3 runs to 14 residues. Germline CDR1 and CDR2: MNHNS and SASEGT. This CDR3 reads CASSAGWGTYEQYF. DNA of the CDR3: TGTGCCAGCAGCGCAGGGTGGGGGACCTACGAGCAGTACTTC.

J is TRBJ1-4 and V is TRBV28; tentatively, D is TRBD1 (5 bases). V was pared by 3 bases and J by 7 bases, with 9 bases between. The germline V gene has CDR1 MDHEN and CDR2 SYDVKM. The CDR3 length is 13 residues. CDR3 coding DNA: TGTGCCAGCAGTTTGGGGGGGAGTGAAAAACTGTTTTTT. Its protein is CASSLGGSEKLFF.

The gene calls are TRBV6-1 and TRBJ1-5; a weak D match, TRBD1 (5 bases). V shed 6 bases and J shed 4 bases, with 22 bases lying between them. Germline V gene lookup returns CDR1 MNHNS and CDR2 SASEGT. The CDR3 is made up of 17 amino acids. The CDR3 loop reads CASSKRAGPVGNQPQHF. The DNA for the CDR3 is TGTGCCAGCAGCAAAAGAGCGGGACCCGTGGGGAATCAGCCCCAGCATTTT.

The V and J genes are TRBV12-3 or TRBV12-4 and TRBJ1-3, with 8 bases aligning to TRBD1. Germline trimming cut 5 bases from V and 5 bases from J; bases unmatched to any gene: 5. The CDR3 runs 14 residues. The DNA of the CDR3 is TGTGCCAGCAGTAAGGACAGGGTTCGAAACACCATATATTTT. It translates to CASSKDRVRNTIYF.

In its sample, this clonotype was seen a few times. This rearrangement joins TRBV5-6 to TRBJ1-2; perhaps TRBD1 as D (5 bases). Germline V gene data show CDR1 as SGHDT and CDR2 as YYEEEE. The CDR3 extends over 12 amino acids. V was cut by 0 bases and J by 7 bases, with 7 bases left in between. In nucleotides, the CDR3 is TGTGCCAGCAGCTTGGAGGGGTTTGGCTACACCTTC. This encodes CASSLEGFGYTF.

The chain uses TRBV20-1 and TRBJ2-7; D could derive from TRBD1 or TRBD2 (5 bases each). Between the trimmed V and J ends, which lost 5 bases and 5 bases, there was a span of 13 bases. The length of the CDR3 is 12 residues. Germline CDR1 reads DFQATT; CDR2 reads SNEGSKA (reference sequence). CDR3 nucleotide sequence: TGCAGTGCTCGACGGGGCGAGAACGAGCAGTACTTC. Its protein is CSARRGENEQYF.

This clonotype was counted once. The chain links TRBV11-2 to TRBJ1-1, with unresolved D. Germline values: CDR1 SGHAT, CDR2 FQNNGV. Trimming stripped 7 bases from V and 11 bases from J, with 14 bases between. The CDR3 extends over 11 amino acids. Written as DNA, the CDR3 is TGTGCCAGCATCGTACCCCCGTTGGCTTTCTTT. Translated, it gives CASIVPPLAFF.

The chain couples TRBV20-1 to TRBJ1-2; possible D gene TRBD1, 6 bases. The germline CDR1 and CDR2 sequences are DFQATT and SNEGSKA (reference sequence). This CDR3 is built from 13 residues. V lost 6 bases to trimming and J lost 1 base, with 12 bases between them. The CDR3 sequence is CSARDTVNYGYTF. CDR3 nucleotide sequence: TGCAGTGCCAGGGACACCGTTAACTATGGCTACACCTTC.

This chain links TRBV20-1 with TRBJ2-1; no clear D gene. V was cut by 3 bases and J by 7 bases, with 7 bases left in between. The CDR3 has 11 residues. Looked up from germline, CDR1 is DFQATT and CDR2 is SNEGSKA (reference sequence). CDR3 sequence reads: CSASSWNEQFF. The DNA of the CDR3 is TGCAGTGCTAGTTCGTGGAATGAGCAGTTCTTC.

The gene calls are TRBV7-9 and TRBJ2-1; D perhaps matches TRBD2 (6 bases). CDR1 is SEHNR, CDR2 FQNEAQ, per germline (reference sequence). The CDR3 totals 13 residues. Trimming took 6 bases from V and 7 from J, leaving 13 bases between them. The CDR3 DNA follows: TGTGCCAGCAGGCGGGACCCGAGAAATGAGCAGTTCTTC. This translates into CASRRDPRNEQFF.

The chain combines TRBV5-4 with TRBJ1-1; no clear D gene. The V end lost 4 bases, the J end lost 4 bases, and 14 bases lay between the germline ends. CDR3 size: 14 residues. Germline loops: CDR1 SGHNT, CDR2 YYREEE (reference sequence). The CDR3 bases are TGTGCCAGCAGCGTGACAAATTTGGGCACTGAAGCTTTCTTT. Translated: CASSVTNLGTEAFF.

The V gene is TRBV3-1, the J gene TRBJ1-2; possibly TRBD1 for D (6 bases). This CDR3 has 13 amino acids. Germline V gene lookup returns CDR1 LGHDT and CDR2 YNNKEL (reference sequence). V was pared by 4 bases and J by 7 bases, with 13 bases between. The CDR3 reads CASSLGTHGGYTF. The CDR3 DNA reads TGTGCCAGCAGCCTAGGGACACATGGTGGCTACACCTTC. The full variable domain, its missing parts supplied by reference TRBV3-1 and TRBJ1-2, is DTAVSQTPKYLVTQMGNDKSIKCEQNLGHDTMYWYKQDSKKFLKIMFSYNNKELIINETVPNRFSPKSPDKAHLNLHINSLELGDSAVYFCASSLGTHGGYTFGSGTRLTVV.

This chain joins TRBV15 and TRBJ2-5; D possibly corresponds to TRBD1 (5 bases). V was shortened by 0 bases and J by 5 bases, with 7 bases between the two germline ends. The CDR3 has 13 amino acids. Germline V gene sequence: CDR1 LNHNV, CDR2 YYDKDF (reference sequence). CDR3 residues: CATSRDRAETQYF. CDR3 nucleotides: TGTGCCACCAGCAGAGACAGGGCGGAGACCCAGTACTTC. Looking up the rest from reference TRBV15 and TRBJ2-5 gives the full variable domain: DAMVIQNPRYQVTQFGKPVTLSCSQTLNHNVMYWYQQKSSQAPKLLFHYYDKDFNNEADTPDNFQSRRPNTSFCFLDIRSPGLGDTAMYLCATSRDRAETQYFGPGTRLLVL.

This clonotype was seen more than once but under ten times. This chain connects TRBV3-1 to TRBJ1-2; the D is unclear. Trimming took off 0 bases at V and 6 bases at J, with 8 bases between the two ends. The CDR3 length is 13 residues. The germline V gene has CDR1 LGHDT and CDR2 YNNKEL (reference sequence). CDR3 protein: CASSQDLVDGYTF. The CDR3 region has the DNA TGTGCCAGCAGCCAAGATCTGGTTGATGGCTACACCTTC.

The rearrangement uses TRBV5-1 and TRBJ1-2; D remains ambiguous. Trimming stripped 3 bases from V and 8 bases from J, with 14 bases between. This CDR3 region has 13 residues. Germline CDR1 reads SGHRS; CDR2 reads YFSETQ. CDR3 coding DNA: TGCGCCAGCAGCTCCGGAGATGCCGGCGGCTACACCTTC. Amino acids: CASSSGDAGGYTF.

CDR3 amino acids: CSANSGHQNTEAFF. CDR3 nucleotide sequence: TGCAGTGCTAACTCGGGACACCAGAACACTGAAGCTTTCTTT. This rearrangement joins TRBV20-1 to TRBJ1-1; tentative D call: TRBD1 (6 bases). Germline loops: CDR1 DFQATT, CDR2 SNEGSKA (reference sequence). The V end lost 4 bases, the J end lost 1 base, and 13 bases lay between the germline ends. This CDR3 comprises 14 residues.

The chain combines TRBV3-1 with TRBJ2-1, with D maybe TRBD2 (6 bases). The CDR3 runs to 14 residues. Per the germline V gene, CDR1 is LGHDT and CDR2 is YNNKEL (reference sequence). V shed 4 bases and J shed 10 bases, with 17 bases lying between them. CDR3 DNA sequence: TGTGCCAGCAGCCGTGGGACTCTACGATACGAGCAGTTCTTC. This encodes CASSRGTLRYEQFF.

The chain combines TRBV20-1 with TRBJ1-4; D unresolved. V lost 5 bases to trimming and J lost 10 bases, with 14 bases between them. Germline CDR1 reads DFQATT; CDR2 reads SNEGSKA (reference sequence). The CDR3 contains 12 residues. CDR3 coding DNA: TGCAGTGCTCCCCTCGTTCTCGGAAAACTGTTTTTT. Translation gives CSAPLVLGKLFF.

This clonotype showed up just once. This chain uses TRBV20-1 with TRBJ2-7; D is perhaps TRBD2 (7 bases). The V gene's germline CDR1 is DFQATT and CDR2 SNEGSKA (reference sequence). Trimming stripped 6 bases from V and 2 bases from J, with 26 bases between. This CDR3 spans 17 amino acids. The CDR3 loop reads CSAGGGGTGGMAYEQYF. DNA for the CDR3: TGCAGTGCCGGAGGCGGGGGCACTGGCGGGATGGCCTACGAGCAGTACTTC.

V is TRBV20-1 and J is TRBJ2-7, with TRBD2 matching over 10 bases. This CDR3 is built from 12 residues. V lost 8 bases and J lost 7; bases outside the gene matches: 8. CDR1 is DFQATT, CDR2 SNEGSKA, per germline (reference sequence). Here the CDR3 DNA reads TGCAGTACATCTAGCGGGGGTATAGAGCAGTACTTC. Translating it yields CSTSSGGIEQYF.

The chain joins TRBV20-1 to TRBJ1-4, with 7 bases fitting TRBD1. The CDR3 has 13 amino acids. Germline trimming cut 3 bases from V and 8 bases from J; bases unmatched to any gene: 6. Germline assignment: CDR1 DFQATT and CDR2 SNEGSKA (reference sequence). The CDR3 reads CSASRQGEEKLFF. The CDR3 DNA follows: TGCAGTGCTAGCCGACAGGGAGAGGAAAAACTGTTTTTT.

This chain uses TRBV29-1 with TRBJ2-3, with D uncertain. This CDR3 is built from 14 residues. Trimming shortened V by 4 bases and J by 2 bases, and 13 bases separated the two germline ends. Per the germline V gene, CDR1 is SQVTM and CDR2 is ANQGSEA. In nucleotides, the CDR3 is TGCAGCGTTGGGGCCTCCTTCGCCACAGATACGCAGTATTTT. This gives the protein CSVGASFATDTQYF.